Below, 2 T cell receptor beta chains from the same sample are listed, as sequenced in a study of cytomegalovirus exposure and HLA in healthy donors. Some clones are missing from TCRdb's copy, which holds only in-frame ones; the method was immunoSEQ multiplex PCR. Of tens of thousands of clones detected, 85% to 95% appear once; the ten largest clones hold about 3%. Specimen: PBMCs. These receptors originate from a man younger than 35 in good health and CMV-seronegative.

V and J are TRBV30 and TRBJ1-4; 7 bases line up with TRBD1. Losses at the gene ends were 0 bases for V and 5 bases for J; bases not matched to a gene: 9. The CDR3 sequence is 16 residues long. Germline values: CDR1 GTSNPN, CDR2 SVGIG (reference sequence). The CDR3, as DNA: TGTGCCTGGAGTGTACGTAAGACAGGGAGGAATGAAAAACTGTTTTTT. Amino acid sequence: CAWSVRKTGRNEKLFF.

The J gene is TRBJ1-1, the V gene TRBV2; D remains ambiguous. The V end lost 7 bases, the J end lost 1 base, and 10 bases lay between the germline ends. This CDR3 spans 13 amino acids. Per the germline V gene, CDR1 is SNHLY and CDR2 is FYNNEI. The chain's CDR3 is CASTVQTNTEAFF. For the CDR3, the DNA is TGTGCCAGCACTGTACAGACGAACACTGAAGCTTTCTTT. The whole variable domain, remainder taken from reference TRBV2 and TRBJ1-1, is EPEVTQTPSHQVTQMGQEVILRCVPISNHLYFYWYRQILGQKVEFLVSFYNNEISEKSEIFDDQFSVERPDGSNFTLKIRSTKLEDSAMYFCASTVQTNTEAFFGQGTRLTVV.